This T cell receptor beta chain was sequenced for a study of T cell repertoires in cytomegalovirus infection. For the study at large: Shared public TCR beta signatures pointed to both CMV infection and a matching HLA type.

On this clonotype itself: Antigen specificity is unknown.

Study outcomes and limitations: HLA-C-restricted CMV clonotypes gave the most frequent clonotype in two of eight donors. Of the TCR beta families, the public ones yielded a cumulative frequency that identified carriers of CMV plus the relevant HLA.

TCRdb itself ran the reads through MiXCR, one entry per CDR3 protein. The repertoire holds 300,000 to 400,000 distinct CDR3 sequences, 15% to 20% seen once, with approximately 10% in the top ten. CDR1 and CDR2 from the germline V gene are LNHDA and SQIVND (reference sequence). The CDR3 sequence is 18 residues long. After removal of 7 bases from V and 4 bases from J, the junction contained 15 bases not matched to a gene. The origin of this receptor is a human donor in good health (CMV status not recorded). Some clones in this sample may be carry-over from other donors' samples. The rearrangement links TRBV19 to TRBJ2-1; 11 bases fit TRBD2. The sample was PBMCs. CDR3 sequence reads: CASTGLAERGPAYNEQFF. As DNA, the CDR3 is TGTGCCAGTACGGGACTAGCGGAGCGAGGGCCTGCATACAATGAGCAGTTCTTC. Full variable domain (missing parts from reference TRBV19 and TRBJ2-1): DGGITQSPKYLFRKEGQNVTLSCEQNLNHDAMYWYRQDPGQGLRLIYYSQIVNDFQKGDIAEGYSVSREKKESFPLTVTSAQKNPTAFYLCASTGLAERGPAYNEQFFGPGTRLTVL.